This T cell receptor (beta chain) was documented in a study of T cells expressing NK-cell markers. TCRdb derives one entry per CDR3 protein from the 5' RACE reads, leaving out DNA. Its table records roughly 390,000 distinct CDR3 sequences. For this clonotype: Its target is not known.

From germline, CDR1 is SGHRS and CDR2 YFSETQ. The CDR3 contains 15 residues. Findings of the study overall: It is unclear if expanded NKG2C-expressing clones target HCMV antigens.

Sequencing was performed on blood T cells: a sorted CD56 or NKG2C T cell subset, CD4+ or CD8+ T cells, or bulk PBMC T cells (not recorded which). This clonotype was obtained from a woman aged 45-59 years in good health. The chain carries TRBV5-1 and TRBJ2-3. CDR3 protein: CASSSQGDVTDTQYF.